This T cell receptor beta chain was identified during a study of blood T cell repertoires in COVID-19. Study as a whole: Whether acute or convalescent, the COVID-19 samples came from the United States, Italy and Spain.

The CDR3 length is 15 residues. CDR1 SGHTA and CDR2 FQGTGA come from the germline V gene. The V end lost 1 base, the J end lost 4 bases, and 10 bases lay between the germline ends. This clone occurred once. The protocol was immunoSEQ multiplex PCR, while the TCRdb copy is restricted to in-frame clones and leaves out a portion. The table lists 250,000 to 300,000 clones, around 85% of them singletons. V and J are TRBV7-3 and TRBJ2-2; a weak D match, TRBD1 (6 bases). Sequences were obtained from PBMCs or T cells enriched from blood (not recorded which). This TCR was sampled from a woman between 50 and 59 years old who had recovered from COVID-19. CDR3 loop: CASSLNRAGTGELFF. CDR3 coding DNA: TGTGCCAGCAGCTTAAACAGGGCGGGCACCGGGGAGCTGTTTTTT.